These T cell receptor beta chains were read from a single sample in a study of early T cells in non-severe SARS-CoV-2 infection. In TCRdb, the 5' RACE reads were re-called with MiXCR into one record per CDR3 protein. Here the sample spans some 33,000 distinct CDR3 sequences, approximately 5% being singletons. The sequenced sample was whole blood. The receptors stem from an adult who was a healthcare worker with PCR-confirmed SARS-CoV-2 infection or an uninfected control (not recorded which). Each CDR3 is given with its conserved first and last residue. Each record gives: clone size, D gene, J gene, V gene, CDR3 DNA, CDR3 protein. A D gene is named only where the DNA matches it firmly. Only part of the rows carry a size: once, few, many, or a class if the clone is expanded.

NA | TRBD2 | TRBJ2-1 | TRBV20-1 | TGCAGTGCTGGACAAGCTAGCGGGAGCGGCAATGAGCAGTTCTTC | CSAGQASGSGNEQFF
NA | TRBD2 | TRBJ2-3 | TRBV7-2 | TGTGCCAGCACGACTAGCGGAGATACGCAGTATTTT | CASTTSGDTQYF
many | TRBD2 | TRBJ2-5 | TRBV30 | TGTGCCTCAGGACTAGCGCAGGAGACCCAGTACTTC | CASGLAQETQYF
few | NA | TRBJ1-2 | TRBV10-3 | TGTGCCATCAGTGAGTCTGGCGGGGCTGCTTATGGCTACACCTTC | CAISESGGAAYGYTF
many | TRBD1 | TRBJ1-2 | TRBV5-1 | TGCGCCAGCAGCGGACAGGGAGCGTATGGCTACACCTTC | CASSGQGAYGYTF
few | NA | TRBJ2-1 | TRBV7-3 | TGTGCCAGCAGCGCAGACTGGGGGGATGAGCAGTTCTTC | CASSADWGDEQFF
many | NA | TRBJ2-7 | TRBV2 | TGTGCCAGCAGTGAAGTCCGTCGGGCCCACGAGCAGTACTTC | CASSEVRRAHEQYF
NA | NA | TRBJ2-7 | TRBV6-2/TRBV6-3 | TGTGCCAGCAGTCCCCCGGTGATTCCCACCTACGAGCAGTACTTC | CASSPPVIPTYEQYF
NA | NA | TRBJ1-3 | TRBV12-3/TRBV12-4 | TGTGCCAGCAGTTATGAACGAAACACCATATATTTT | CASSYERNTIYF
NA | NA | TRBJ2-1 | TRBV11-3 | TGTGCCAGCAATCCGGGACTGTCCTACAATGAGCAGTTCTTC | CASNPGLSYNEQFF